The source of this T cell receptor (beta chain) is a study of blood T cells in healthy people across ages. Germline CDR1 SEHNR, CDR2 FQNEAQ (reference sequence). This CDR3 is 15 amino acids long. Trimming stripped 1 base from V and 3 bases from J, with 10 bases between. It was with a sample-barcoded 5' primer and a J-beta primer mix that a second PCR of about 7 to 12 cycles was run. Via MiXCR, TCRdb re-called the 5' RACE reads, giving one row per CDR3 protein. There are about 640,000 distinct CDR3 sequences in the sample; 58% occur only once, and about two fifths lies in the top ten. The clonotype was recovered from a man in his 60s in good health. Sequenced: blood. V usage is TRBV7-9 and J usage is TRBJ1-5, with D tentatively TRBD1 (5 bases). CDR3: CASSLGGTLNQPQHF. The DNA for the CDR3 is TGTGCCAGCAGCTTAGGGGGGACCCTCAATCAGCCCCAGCATTTT. The full variable domain, completed using reference TRBV7-9 and TRBJ1-5, is DTGVSQNPRHKITKRGQNVTFRCDPISEHNRLYWYRQTLGQGPEFLTYFQNEAQLEKSRLLSDRFSAERPKGSFSTLEIQRTEQGDSAMYLCASSLGGTLNQPQHFGDGTRLSIL.